This T cell receptor (beta chain) derives from a study of blood T cell repertoires in COVID-19. Turning to the study itself: The United States, Italy and Spain were the sources of the acute and convalescent COVID-19 samples. The analysed material was cDNA or gDNA that came from T cells, B-cell-depleted T cells, or PBMCs.

Per the original methods: Scientists estimated how many nucleated cells there were by amplifying reference gene primers. Profiling relied on immunoSEQ multiplex PCR, and the TCRdb table lists in-frame clones only, not all of them. Clone size and the V and J calls come from that table; the DNA yielded D and trimming. This sample has hundreds of thousands of clones, with 80% to 90% found just once. CDR1 and CDR2 from the germline V gene are MNHNY and SVGAGI (reference sequence). The CDR3 runs to 13 residues. V was shortened by 6 bases and J by 1 base, with 7 bases between the two germline ends. This sequence originates from a woman aged 55-70 years with COVID-19, enrolled during active disease. The chain uses TRBV6-6 and TRBJ1-5; D is ambiguous. Sequencing was carried out using peripheral blood. In DNA, the CDR3 is TGTGCCAGCAGAACAATGAGCAATCAGCCCCAGCATTTT. Protein: CASRTMSNQPQHF.